This TCR beta chain appears in the sequencing data of a study of blood T cell repertoires in COVID-19. Across 20 to 25 US areas, participants ranged in age from about 18 to 90 years. Cohort assignment relied on participant-reported clinical history. Profiling relied on immunoSEQ multiplex PCR, and the TCRdb table lists in-frame clones only, not all of them. The sample holds fewer than 500,000 clones, around nine tenths seen once. V was clipped by 2 bases and J by 2 bases, with 12 bases between them. The CDR3 covers 15 residues. Germline assignment: CDR1 KGHSH and CDR2 LQKENI. The sample taken for sequencing was PBMCs or T cells enriched from blood (not recorded which). J is TRBJ1-1 and V is TRBV18; unclear D gene. The clonotype comes from a woman younger than 35 with acute COVID-19. The CDR3 here is CASSPTEVANTEAFF. The DNA for the CDR3 is TGTGCCAGCTCACCAACGGAAGTAGCTAACACTGAAGCTTTCTTT.